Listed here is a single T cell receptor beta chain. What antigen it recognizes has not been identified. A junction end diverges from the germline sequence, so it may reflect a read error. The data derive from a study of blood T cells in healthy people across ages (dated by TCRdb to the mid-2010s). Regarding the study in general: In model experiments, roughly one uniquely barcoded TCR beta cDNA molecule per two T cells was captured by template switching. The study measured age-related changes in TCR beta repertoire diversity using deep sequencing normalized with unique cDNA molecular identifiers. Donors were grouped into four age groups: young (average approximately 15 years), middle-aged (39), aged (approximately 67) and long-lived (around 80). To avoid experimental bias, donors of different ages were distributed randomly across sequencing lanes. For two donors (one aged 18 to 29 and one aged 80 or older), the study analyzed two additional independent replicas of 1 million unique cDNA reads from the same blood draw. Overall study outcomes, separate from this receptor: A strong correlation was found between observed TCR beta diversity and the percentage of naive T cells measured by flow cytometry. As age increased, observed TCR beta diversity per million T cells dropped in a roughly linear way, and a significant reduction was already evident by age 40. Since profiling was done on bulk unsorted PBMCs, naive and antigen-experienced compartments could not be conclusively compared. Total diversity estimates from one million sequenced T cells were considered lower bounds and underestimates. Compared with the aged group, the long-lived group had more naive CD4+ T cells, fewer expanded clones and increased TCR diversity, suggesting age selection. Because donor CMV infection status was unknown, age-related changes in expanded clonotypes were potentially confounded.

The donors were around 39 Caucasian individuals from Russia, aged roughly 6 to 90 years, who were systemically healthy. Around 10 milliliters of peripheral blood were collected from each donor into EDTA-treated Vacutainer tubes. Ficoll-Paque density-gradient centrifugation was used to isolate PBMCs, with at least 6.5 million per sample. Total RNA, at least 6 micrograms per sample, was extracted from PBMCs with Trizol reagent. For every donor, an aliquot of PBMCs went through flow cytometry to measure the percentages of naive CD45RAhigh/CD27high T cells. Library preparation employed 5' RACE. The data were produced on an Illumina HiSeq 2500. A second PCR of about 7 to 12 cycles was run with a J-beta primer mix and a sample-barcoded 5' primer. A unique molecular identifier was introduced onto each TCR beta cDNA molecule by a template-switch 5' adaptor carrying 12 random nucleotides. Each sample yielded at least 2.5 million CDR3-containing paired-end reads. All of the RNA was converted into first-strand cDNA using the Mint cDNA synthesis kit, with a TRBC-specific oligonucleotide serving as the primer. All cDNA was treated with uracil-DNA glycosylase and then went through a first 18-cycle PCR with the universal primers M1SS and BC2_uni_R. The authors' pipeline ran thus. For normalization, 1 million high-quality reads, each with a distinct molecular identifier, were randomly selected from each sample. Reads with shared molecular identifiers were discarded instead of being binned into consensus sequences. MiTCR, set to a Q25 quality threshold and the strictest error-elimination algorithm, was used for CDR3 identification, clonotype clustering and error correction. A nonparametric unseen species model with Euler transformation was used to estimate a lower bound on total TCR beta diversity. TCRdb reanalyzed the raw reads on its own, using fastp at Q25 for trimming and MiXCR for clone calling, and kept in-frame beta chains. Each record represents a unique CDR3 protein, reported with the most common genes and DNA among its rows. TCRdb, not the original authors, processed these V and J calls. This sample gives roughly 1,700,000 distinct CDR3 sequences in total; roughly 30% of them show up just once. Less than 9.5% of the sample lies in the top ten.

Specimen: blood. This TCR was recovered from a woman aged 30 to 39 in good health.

The sequenced DNA: TGTGCCAGCAAGGAGGGACACTCCACAGATGCGCAGTATTTT. The translation is CASKEGHSTDAQYF. Here the chain combines TRBV2 and TRBJ2-3; the D gene cannot be resolved beyond TRBD1 or TRBD2, each matching 6 bases. As encoded in the germline V gene, CDR1 is SNHLY while CDR2 is FYNNEI. The cysteine opens and the phenylalanine closes a CDR3 of 14 amino acids. Only the CDR3 region is kept as DNA, spanning 42 bases read in frame from base 1.